These T cell receptor beta chains were read from a single sample in a study of shared clonotypes between healthy human individuals. Method: immunoSEQ multiplex PCR; TCRdb's copy keeps in-frame clones and lacks some. The data contain under 2,500,000 clones, approximately 94% of them singletons. The sequenced sample consisted of naive CD4+ T cells sorted from blood. All receptors come from a man aged 18 to 30 in good health. The CDR3 runs from the conserved cysteine through the conserved F or W. D genes are given only for firm matches. A clone size is listed for some rows: how often the clone was seen (once, few, many), or a class if it is expanded.

CDR3 DNA: TGTGCCAGCAGTGAGACAACAGCCGAAGCTTTCTTT
CDR3 protein: CASSETTAEAFF
clone size: NA
D gene: NA
V gene: TRBV6-1
J gene: TRBJ1-1

CDR3 DNA: TGTGCCAGTAGTACAACTAACCGGGACAGGGGGTACTACGAGCAGTACTTC
CDR3 protein: CASSTTNRDRGYYEQYF
clone size: NA
D gene: TRBD1
V gene: TRBV19
J gene: TRBJ2-7

CDR3 DNA: TGTGCCAGCAGCCATCTCGCGGAGGACTATGGCTACACCTTC
CDR3 protein: CASSHLAEDYGYTF
clone size: once
D gene: NA
V gene: TRBV2
J gene: TRBJ1-2

CDR3 DNA: TGTGCCAGCAGTTACGGTACAGGGCCTAATCAGCCCCAGCATTTT
CDR3 protein: CASSYGTGPNQPQHF
clone size: NA
D gene: NA
V gene: TRBV6-5
J gene: TRBJ1-5

CDR3 DNA: TGTGCCAGCAGTGAAGCGGGGGGACTAGCGGGAACCACAGATACGCAGTATTTT
CDR3 protein: CASSEAGGLAGTTDTQYF
clone size: once
D gene: TRBD2
V gene: TRBV2
J gene: TRBJ2-3

CDR3 DNA: TGTGCCAGCAGCCACAACAGGGCTGGGGCCAACGTCCTGACTTTC
CDR3 protein: CASSHNRAGANVLTF
clone size: NA
D gene: NA
V gene: TRBV11-3
J gene: TRBJ2-6

CDR3 DNA: TGTGCCAGTAGTATAGGGGCCCGGACGAACACTGAAGCTTTCTTT
CDR3 protein: CASSIGARTNTEAFF
clone size: NA
D gene: NA
V gene: TRBV19
J gene: TRBJ1-1

CDR3 DNA: TGTGCCAGCACAGGGGGCGAGGTTCAGCCCCAGCATTTT
CDR3 protein: CASTGGEVQPQHF
clone size: NA
D gene: TRBD1
V gene: TRBV2
J gene: TRBJ1-5

CDR3 DNA: TGTGCCTGGAGTTTGAGGGGGCCCTACGAGCAGTACTTC
CDR3 protein: CAWSLRGPYEQYF
clone size: NA
D gene: TRBD1
V gene: TRBV30
J gene: TRBJ2-7

CDR3 DNA: TGTGCCAGCAGCCCCCAGGGGAACGCTGAAGCTTTCTTT
CDR3 protein: CASSPQGNAEAFF
clone size: once
D gene: NA
V gene: TRBV7-9
J gene: TRBJ1-1

CDR3 DNA: TGTGCCAGTAGTGGGTCCGCCGGGGGGAACTACAATGAGCAGTTCTTC
CDR3 protein: CASSGSAGGNYNEQFF
clone size: NA
D gene: TRBD2
V gene: TRBV19
J gene: TRBJ2-1

CDR3 DNA: TGTGCCAGCAGCCCCTACGAGACCCAGTACTTC
CDR3 protein: CASSPYETQYF
clone size: NA
D gene: NA
V gene: TRBV6-1
J gene: TRBJ2-5

CDR3 DNA: TGTGCCAGCAGCGTCACGGAGACCGTTGATACGCAGTATTTT
CDR3 protein: CASSVTETVDTQYF
clone size: NA
D gene: NA
V gene: TRBV7-2
J gene: TRBJ2-3

CDR3 DNA: TGTGCCAGCAGCCCGAGTCCCGGGACAGGGGGTTCTTCACCCCTCCACTTT
CDR3 protein: CASSPSPGTGGSSPLHF
clone size: NA
D gene: TRBD1
V gene: TRBV7-2
J gene: TRBJ1-6

CDR3 DNA: TGTGCCAGCAGCCCTTCGACGGTAACCTACGAGCAGTACTTC
CDR3 protein: CASSPSTVTYEQYF
clone size: NA
D gene: NA
V gene: TRBV9
J gene: TRBJ2-7

CDR3 DNA: TGTGCCAGCAGTTTATATGGGACAGGGTCCTCACCCCTCCACTTT
CDR3 protein: CASSLYGTGSSPLHF
clone size: NA
D gene: TRBD1
V gene: TRBV27
J gene: TRBJ1-6

CDR3 DNA: TGCAGCGTTGTTTTGGTGGAGGACCAGTACTTC
CDR3 protein: CSVVLVEDQYF
clone size: once
D gene: NA
V gene: TRBV29-1
J gene: TRBJ2-5

CDR3 DNA: TGTGCCAGCAGTCCCGGATACGAGCAGTACTTC
CDR3 protein: CASSPGYEQYF
clone size: NA
D gene: NA
V gene: TRBV28
J gene: TRBJ2-7

CDR3 DNA: TGTGCCAGCTCAAACGGGGGGGCGATCAATGAGCAGTTCTTC
CDR3 protein: CASSNGGAINEQFF
clone size: NA
D gene: TRBD2
V gene: TRBV18
J gene: TRBJ2-1

CDR3 DNA: TGTGCCAGCTCACCAGCCGAGGGGGCTTATGGAAACACCATATATTTT
CDR3 protein: CASSPAEGAYGNTIYF
clone size: NA
D gene: TRBD1
V gene: TRBV18
J gene: TRBJ1-3

CDR3 DNA: TGCGCCAGCAGCCAAGGATTGTTTGCTACCGGGGAGCTGTTTTTT
CDR3 protein: CASSQGLFATGELFF
clone size: NA
D gene: NA
V gene: TRBV4-1
J gene: TRBJ2-2

CDR3 DNA: TGTGCCAGTAGCGGGCTAGCGGGGGGACCCTACGAGCAGTACTTC
CDR3 protein: CASSGLAGGPYEQYF
clone size: NA
D gene: TRBD2
V gene: TRBV19
J gene: TRBJ2-7

CDR3 DNA: TGTGCCAGCAGTAAAAGTCCAAGGGGAAACACCATATATTTT
CDR3 protein: CASSKSPRGNTIYF
clone size: NA
D gene: NA
V gene: TRBV7-6
J gene: TRBJ1-3

CDR3 DNA: TGTGCCATCAGCCCGGGACACTCCAACACCGGGGAGCTGTTTTTT
CDR3 protein: CAISPGHSNTGELFF
clone size: NA
D gene: NA
V gene: TRBV10-3
J gene: TRBJ2-2

CDR3 DNA: TGTGCCAGAAGCTTAGCATGGCTAGCGAGCGAGCAGTACTTC
CDR3 protein: CARSLAWLASEQYF
clone size: NA
D gene: NA
V gene: TRBV7-5
J gene: TRBJ2-7

CDR3 DNA: TGTGCCAGCAGCGCGACTGGATGGGGTTCCTACGAGCAGTACTTC
CDR3 protein: CASSATGWGSYEQYF
clone size: NA
D gene: NA
V gene: TRBV6-1
J gene: TRBJ2-7

CDR3 DNA: TGTGCCACGGGACAGACTGCCTACGAGCAGTACTTC
CDR3 protein: CATGQTAYEQYF
clone size: NA
D gene: TRBD1
V gene: TRBV10-3
J gene: TRBJ2-7

CDR3 DNA: TGTGCCAGCAGCGTACATTTGTCAGCAACCTTTTACGAGCAGTACTTC
CDR3 protein: CASSVHLSATFYEQYF
clone size: NA
D gene: NA
V gene: TRBV9
J gene: TRBJ2-7

CDR3 DNA: TGTGCCACCCATAACGGGGGGTTTACAGATACGCAGTATTTT
CDR3 protein: CATHNGGFTDTQYF
clone size: once
D gene: TRBD2
V gene: TRBV6-5
J gene: TRBJ2-3

CDR3 DNA: TGTGCCAGCAGTGAAAACCAGGGTATTGGAAACACCATATATTTT
CDR3 protein: CASSENQGIGNTIYF
clone size: NA
D gene: NA
V gene: TRBV6-1
J gene: TRBJ1-3

CDR3 DNA: TGTGCCAGCAGAGTATCCGGGACACGGCCCTATGGCTACACCTTC
CDR3 protein: CASRVSGTRPYGYTF
clone size: NA
D gene: NA
V gene: TRBV28
J gene: TRBJ1-2

CDR3 DNA: TGTGCCAGCACCCCCGGGGAGAACCAGTACTTC
CDR3 protein: CASTPGENQYF
clone size: NA
D gene: NA
V gene: TRBV6-6
J gene: TRBJ2-5

CDR3 DNA: TGTGCCAGCAGGCGGACAGGGAGCACAGATACGCAGTATTTT
CDR3 protein: CASRRTGSTDTQYF
clone size: NA
D gene: TRBD1
V gene: TRBV11-2
J gene: TRBJ2-3

CDR3 DNA: TGTGCCAGCAGCTTGAGGAAAACAGGGGGGGTTGGAAACACCATATATTTT
CDR3 protein: CASSLRKTGGVGNTIYF
clone size: once
D gene: TRBD1
V gene: TRBV5-4
J gene: TRBJ1-3

CDR3 DNA: TGCGCCAGCAGCCAAGCCGAGACCCAGTACTTC
CDR3 protein: CASSQAETQYF
clone size: NA
D gene: NA
V gene: TRBV5-1
J gene: TRBJ2-5

CDR3 DNA: TGTGCCAGTAGTATAGATGAAGGGGCCAGCCTCGTTACGCAGTATTTT
CDR3 protein: CASSIDEGASLVTQYF
clone size: NA
D gene: NA
V gene: TRBV19
J gene: TRBJ2-3

CDR3 DNA: TGCGCCAGCAGCCATGAGGGCTCTGGAAACACCATATATTTT
CDR3 protein: CASSHEGSGNTIYF
clone size: NA
D gene: NA
V gene: TRBV5-1
J gene: TRBJ1-3

CDR3 DNA: TGTGCCAGCAGTTACTCACCTAGCGCCTACGAGCAGTACTTC
CDR3 protein: CASSYSPSAYEQYF
clone size: NA
D gene: NA
V gene: TRBV6-5
J gene: TRBJ2-7

CDR3 DNA: TGTGCCAGCAGTTACCCGGACAGGGCCAATGAGCAGTTCTTC
CDR3 protein: CASSYPDRANEQFF
clone size: NA
D gene: TRBD1
V gene: TRBV6-5
J gene: TRBJ2-1

CDR3 DNA: TGCGCCAGCAGCCAAGAATGGAAACGCGAGCAGTACTTC
CDR3 protein: CASSQEWKREQYF
clone size: NA
D gene: NA
V gene: TRBV4-1
J gene: TRBJ2-7

CDR3 DNA: TGCGCCAGCAGCCAAGGGTCGCCTTTAGCCAAAAACATTCAGTACTTC
CDR3 protein: CASSQGSPLAKNIQYF
clone size: NA
D gene: NA
V gene: TRBV4-1
J gene: TRBJ2-4

CDR3 DNA: TGTGCCAGTAGTTTTGGGACAGGTTTGAACACTGAAGCTTTCTTT
CDR3 protein: CASSFGTGLNTEAFF
clone size: NA
D gene: TRBD1
V gene: TRBV19
J gene: TRBJ1-1

CDR3 DNA: TGTGCCAGCAGTTACTCGGCCTCCTCCTATAATTCACCCCTCCACTTT
CDR3 protein: CASSYSASSYNSPLHF
clone size: NA
D gene: NA
V gene: TRBV6-5
J gene: TRBJ1-6

CDR3 DNA: TGTGCCAGCAGTTATGAGGGGGCAAGGGCTGAAGCTTTCTTT
CDR3 protein: CASSYEGARAEAFF
clone size: NA
D gene: TRBD1
V gene: TRBV28
J gene: TRBJ1-1

CDR3 DNA: TGTGCCAGCAGCTTAGATCTCCCTGCTAACTATGGCTACACCTTC
CDR3 protein: CASSLDLPANYGYTF
clone size: NA
D gene: NA
V gene: TRBV11-2
J gene: TRBJ1-2

CDR3 DNA: TGTGCCAGCAGTGTGAGCTACGAGCAGTACTTC
CDR3 protein: CASSVSYEQYF
clone size: NA
D gene: NA
V gene: TRBV6-1
J gene: TRBJ2-7

CDR3 DNA: TGTGCCAGTACCCCCTCCTCGGGGGGTGAGCAGTTCTTC
CDR3 protein: CASTPSSGGEQFF
clone size: NA
D gene: TRBD2
V gene: TRBV19
J gene: TRBJ2-1

CDR3 DNA: TGTGCCAGCAGGGGGACTAGCGGGAGTTCAGATACGCAGTATTTT
CDR3 protein: CASRGTSGSSDTQYF
clone size: NA
D gene: TRBD2
V gene: TRBV2
J gene: TRBJ2-3

CDR3 DNA: TGTGCCAGCAGTGCCGGGACGCCAGTCTCCTACGAGCAGTACTTC
CDR3 protein: CASSAGTPVSYEQYF
clone size: once
D gene: NA
V gene: TRBV28
J gene: TRBJ2-7

CDR3 DNA: TGTGCCAGCAGCTCCGGGCCTTTCTACGAGCAGTACTTC
CDR3 protein: CASSSGPFYEQYF
clone size: NA
D gene: NA
V gene: TRBV7-6
J gene: TRBJ2-7

CDR3 DNA: TGTGCCAGCAGCCCCGAAAGAGGAACCCCATATGGCTACACCTTC
CDR3 protein: CASSPERGTPYGYTF
clone size: NA
D gene: NA
V gene: TRBV2
J gene: TRBJ1-2

CDR3 DNA: TGTGCCAGCAGCAAGGACAGTCCGGGGGAGCTGTTTTTT
CDR3 protein: CASSKDSPGELFF
clone size: NA
D gene: NA
V gene: TRBV5-4
J gene: TRBJ2-2

CDR3 DNA: TGTGCCATCAGTGGTAGCCCCAACACTGAAGCTTTCTTT
CDR3 protein: CAISGSPNTEAFF
clone size: NA
D gene: NA
V gene: TRBV10-3
J gene: TRBJ1-1

CDR3 DNA: TGTGCCAGCGGTCGAGGGGGCGAAGAGACCCAGTACTTC
CDR3 protein: CASGRGGEETQYF
clone size: NA
D gene: TRBD1
V gene: TRBV6-5
J gene: TRBJ2-5

CDR3 DNA: TGTGCTAGCAGCTTCGGCAGTACAGATACGCAGTATTTT
CDR3 protein: CASSFGSTDTQYF
clone size: NA
D gene: NA
V gene: TRBV7-7
J gene: TRBJ2-3

CDR3 DNA: TGTGCCAGCAGCGTAGATACCGGGGCCTACAATGAGCAGTTCTTC
CDR3 protein: CASSVDTGAYNEQFF
clone size: NA
D gene: NA
V gene: TRBV9
J gene: TRBJ2-1

CDR3 DNA: TGTGCCAGCAGCTTGGAGCGGGGGCCCGGTCGGCAGTACTTC
CDR3 protein: CASSLERGPGRQYF
clone size: NA
D gene: TRBD2
V gene: TRBV7-2
J gene: TRBJ2-7

CDR3 DNA: TGCGCCAGCAGCCAAGCGTTGCAGGGGAAGGTAGGGTCACCCCTCCACTTT
CDR3 protein: CASSQALQGKVGSPLHF
clone size: NA
D gene: NA
V gene: TRBV4-1
J gene: TRBJ1-6